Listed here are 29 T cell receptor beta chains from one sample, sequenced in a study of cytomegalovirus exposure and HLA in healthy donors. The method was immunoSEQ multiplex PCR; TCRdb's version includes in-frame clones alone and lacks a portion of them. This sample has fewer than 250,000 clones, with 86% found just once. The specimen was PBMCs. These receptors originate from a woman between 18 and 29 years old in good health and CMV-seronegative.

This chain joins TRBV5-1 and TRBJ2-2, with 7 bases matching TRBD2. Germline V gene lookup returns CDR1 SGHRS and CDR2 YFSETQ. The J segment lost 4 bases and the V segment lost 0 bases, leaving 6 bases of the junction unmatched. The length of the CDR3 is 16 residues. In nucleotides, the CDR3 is TGCGCCAGCAGCTTGGGGCAGGGAGGGATCACCGGGGAGCTGTTTTTT. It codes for CASSLGQGGITGELFF.

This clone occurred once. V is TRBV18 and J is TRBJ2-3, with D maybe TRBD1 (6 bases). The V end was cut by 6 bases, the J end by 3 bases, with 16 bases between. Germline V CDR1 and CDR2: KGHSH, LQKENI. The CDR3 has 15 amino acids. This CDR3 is CASSSVMDRTDTQYF. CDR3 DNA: TGTGCCAGCTCTTCCGTGATGGACAGAACAGATACGCAGTATTTT.

Written as DNA, the CDR3 is TGTGCCTGGAGTTTCTCACTAGCGGGGGCGTACAATGAGCAGTTCTTC. Residues: CAWSFSLAGAYNEQFF. The chain joins TRBV30 to TRBJ2-1, with 11 nucleotides matching TRBD2. V dropped 2 bases and J dropped 4; count of bases not matched to a gene: 7. In germline, CDR1 is GTSNPN, CDR2 SVGIG (reference sequence). This CDR3 comprises 16 residues.

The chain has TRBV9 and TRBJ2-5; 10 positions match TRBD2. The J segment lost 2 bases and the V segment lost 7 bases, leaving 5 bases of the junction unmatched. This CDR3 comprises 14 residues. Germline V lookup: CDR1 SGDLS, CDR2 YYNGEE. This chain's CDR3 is CASQRGGSQETQYF. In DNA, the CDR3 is TGTGCCAGCCAGCGGGGGGGGAGTCAAGAGACCCAGTACTTC.

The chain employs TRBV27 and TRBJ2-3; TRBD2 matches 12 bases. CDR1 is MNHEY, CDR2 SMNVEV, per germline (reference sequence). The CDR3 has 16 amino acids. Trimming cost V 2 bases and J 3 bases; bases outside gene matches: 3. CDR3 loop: CASSLSTSGGTDTQYF. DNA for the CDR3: TGTGCCAGCAGTTTAAGTACTAGCGGGGGGACAGATACGCAGTATTTT.

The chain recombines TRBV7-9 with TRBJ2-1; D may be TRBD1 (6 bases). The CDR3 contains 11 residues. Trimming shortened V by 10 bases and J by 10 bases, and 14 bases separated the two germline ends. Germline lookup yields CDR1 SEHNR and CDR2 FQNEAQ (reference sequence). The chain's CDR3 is CATNRVYEQFF. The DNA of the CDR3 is TGTGCCACCAACAGGGTCTACGAGCAGTTCTTC.

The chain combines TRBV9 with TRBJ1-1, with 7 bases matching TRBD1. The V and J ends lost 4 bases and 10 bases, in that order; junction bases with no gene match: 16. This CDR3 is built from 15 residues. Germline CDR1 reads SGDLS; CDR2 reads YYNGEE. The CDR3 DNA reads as TGTGCCAGCAGCTCAGGGGGTTGGGGTATGGGAGGAGCTTTCTTT. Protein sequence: CASSSGGWGMGGAFF. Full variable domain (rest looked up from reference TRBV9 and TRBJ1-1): DSGVTQTPKHLITATGQRVTLRCSPRSGDLSVYWYQQSLDQGLQFLIQYYNGEERAKGNILERFSAQQFPDLHSELNLSSLELGDSALYFCASSSGGWGMGGAFFGQGTRLTVV.

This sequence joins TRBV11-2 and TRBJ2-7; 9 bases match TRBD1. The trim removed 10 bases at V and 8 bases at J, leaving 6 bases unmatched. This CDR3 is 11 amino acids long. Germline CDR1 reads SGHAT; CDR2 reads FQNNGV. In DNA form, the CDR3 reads TGTGCCACCGGGACAGGGTCACAGCAGTACTTC. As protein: CATGTGSQQYF.

CDR3 sequence: CASSIPGQGPEQYF. CDR3 sequence (DNA): TGTGCCAGTAGTATCCCGGGACAGGGCCCCGAGCAGTACTTC. The V gene is TRBV19, the J gene TRBJ2-7, with 9 bases that match TRBD1. V shed 3 bases, J shed 6 bases, and the junction held 6 bases outside the gene matches. The CDR3 extends over 14 amino acids. Germline lookup yields CDR1 LNHDA and CDR2 SQIVND (reference sequence). Together with reference TRBV19 and TRBJ2-7, the CDR3 gives the full variable domain: DGGITQSPKYLFRKEGQNVTLSCEQNLNHDAMYWYRQDPGQGLRLIYYSQIVNDFQKGDIAEGYSVSREKKESFPLTVTSAQKNPTAFYLCASSIPGQGPEQYFGPGTRLTVT.

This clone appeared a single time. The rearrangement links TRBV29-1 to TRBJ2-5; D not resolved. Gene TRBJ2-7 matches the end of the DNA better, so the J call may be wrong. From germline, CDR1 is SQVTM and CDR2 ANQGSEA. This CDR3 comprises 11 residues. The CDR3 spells CSVESSYEQYF. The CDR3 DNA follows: TGCAGCGTTGAAAGCTCCTACGAGCAGTACTTC.

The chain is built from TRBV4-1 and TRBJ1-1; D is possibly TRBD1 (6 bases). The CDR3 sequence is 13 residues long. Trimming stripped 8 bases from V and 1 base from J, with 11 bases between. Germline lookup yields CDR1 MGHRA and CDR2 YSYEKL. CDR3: CASGGPWNTEAFF. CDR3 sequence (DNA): TGCGCCAGCGGGGGCCCTTGGAACACTGAAGCTTTCTTT.

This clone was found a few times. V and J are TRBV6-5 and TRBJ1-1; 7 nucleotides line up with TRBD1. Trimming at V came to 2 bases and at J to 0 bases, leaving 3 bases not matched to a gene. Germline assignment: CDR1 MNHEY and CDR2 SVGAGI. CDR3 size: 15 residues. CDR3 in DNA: TGTGCCAGCAGTTACGGGGGACAGCTGAACACTGAAGCTTTCTTT. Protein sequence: CASSYGGQLNTEAFF.

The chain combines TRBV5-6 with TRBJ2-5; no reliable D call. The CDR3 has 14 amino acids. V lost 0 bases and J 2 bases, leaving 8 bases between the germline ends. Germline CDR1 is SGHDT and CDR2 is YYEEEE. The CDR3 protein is CASSLVSVQETQYF. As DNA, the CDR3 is TGTGCCAGCAGCTTGGTTTCAGTTCAAGAGACCCAGTACTTC.

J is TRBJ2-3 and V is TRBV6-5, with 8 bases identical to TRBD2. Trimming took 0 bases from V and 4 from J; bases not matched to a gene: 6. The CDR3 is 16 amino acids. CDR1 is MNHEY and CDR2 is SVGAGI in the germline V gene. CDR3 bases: TGTGCCAGCAGTTACTCGAGCGGGAGACTCTCAGATACGCAGTATTTT. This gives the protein CASSYSSGRLSDTQYF.

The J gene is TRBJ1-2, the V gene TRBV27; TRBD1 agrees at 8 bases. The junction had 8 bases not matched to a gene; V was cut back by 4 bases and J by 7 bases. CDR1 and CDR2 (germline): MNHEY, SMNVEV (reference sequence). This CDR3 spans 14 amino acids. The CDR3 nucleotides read TGTGCCAGCAGTTCCGCGGACAGGGCTTCTGGCTACACCTTC. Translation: CASSSADRASGYTF.

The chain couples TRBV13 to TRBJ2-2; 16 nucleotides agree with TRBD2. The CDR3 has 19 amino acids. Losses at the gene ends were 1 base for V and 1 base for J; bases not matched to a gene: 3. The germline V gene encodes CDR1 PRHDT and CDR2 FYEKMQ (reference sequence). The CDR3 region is CASSLAGTSGGENTGELFF. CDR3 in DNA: TGTGCCAGCAGCTTAGCCGGGACTAGCGGGGGGGAGAACACCGGGGAGCTGTTTTTT.

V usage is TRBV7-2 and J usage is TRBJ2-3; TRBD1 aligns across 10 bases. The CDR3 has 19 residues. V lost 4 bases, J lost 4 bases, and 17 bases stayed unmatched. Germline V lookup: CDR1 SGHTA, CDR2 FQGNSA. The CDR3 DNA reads TGTGCCAGCAGCTCCCTAATCCGACAGGGGGCCCCTAGCTCAGATACGCAGTATTTT. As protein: CASSSLIRQGAPSSDTQYF. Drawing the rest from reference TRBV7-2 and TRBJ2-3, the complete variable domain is GAGVSQSPSNKVTEKGKDVELRCDPISGHTALYWYRQSLGQGLEFLIYFQGNSAPDKSGLPSDRFSAERTGGSVSTLTIQRTQQEDSAVYLCASSSLIRQGAPSSDTQYFGPGTRLTVL.

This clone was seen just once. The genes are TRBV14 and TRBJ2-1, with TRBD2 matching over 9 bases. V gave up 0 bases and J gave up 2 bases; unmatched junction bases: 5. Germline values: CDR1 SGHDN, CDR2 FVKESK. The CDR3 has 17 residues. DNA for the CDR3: TGTGCCAGCAGCCAAGACGGCGCGGGAGGGCCCTACAATGAGCAGTTCTTC. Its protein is CASSQDGAGGPYNEQFF.

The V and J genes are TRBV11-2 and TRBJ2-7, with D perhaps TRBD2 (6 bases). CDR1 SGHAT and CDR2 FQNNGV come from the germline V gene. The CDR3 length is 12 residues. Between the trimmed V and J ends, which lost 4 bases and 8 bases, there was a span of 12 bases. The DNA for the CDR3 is TGTGCCAGCAGCTCCCTGCGGGGTCAGCAGTACTTC. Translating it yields CASSSLRGQQYF.

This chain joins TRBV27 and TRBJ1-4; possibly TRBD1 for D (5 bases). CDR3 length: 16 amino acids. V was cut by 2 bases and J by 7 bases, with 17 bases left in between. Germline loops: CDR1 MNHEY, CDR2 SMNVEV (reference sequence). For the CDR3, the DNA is TGTGCCAGCAGTTTACTGTACATGGGGGGATCTGAAAAACTGTTTTTT. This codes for CASSLLYMGGSEKLFF.

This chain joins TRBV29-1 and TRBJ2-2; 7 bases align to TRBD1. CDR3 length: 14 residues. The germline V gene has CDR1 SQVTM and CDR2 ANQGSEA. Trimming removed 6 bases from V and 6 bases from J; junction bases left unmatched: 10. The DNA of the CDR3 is TGCAGCGTGCCGGGACAGCAAGCGGCCGGGGAGCTGTTTTTT. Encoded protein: CSVPGQQAAGELFF.

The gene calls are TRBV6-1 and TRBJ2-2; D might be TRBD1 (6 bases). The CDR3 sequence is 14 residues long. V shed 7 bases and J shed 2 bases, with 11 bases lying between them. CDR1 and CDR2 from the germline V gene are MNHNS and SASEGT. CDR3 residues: CASNRQVNTGELFF. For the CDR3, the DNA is TGTGCCAGCAATAGACAGGTTAACACCGGGGAGCTGTTTTTT.

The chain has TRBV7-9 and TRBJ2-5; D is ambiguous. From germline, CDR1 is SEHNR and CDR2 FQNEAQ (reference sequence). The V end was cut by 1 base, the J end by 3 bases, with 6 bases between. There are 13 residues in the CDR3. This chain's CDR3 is CASSLGGEETQYF. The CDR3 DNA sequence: TGTGCCAGCAGCTTAGGCGGTGAAGAGACCCAGTACTTC.

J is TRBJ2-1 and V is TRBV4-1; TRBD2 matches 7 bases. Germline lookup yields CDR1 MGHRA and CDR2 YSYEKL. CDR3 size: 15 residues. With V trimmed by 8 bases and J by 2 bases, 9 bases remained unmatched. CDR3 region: CASRGGDSPYNEQFF. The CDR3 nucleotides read TGCGCCAGCCGTGGGGGGGACTCCCCCTACAATGAGCAGTTCTTC.

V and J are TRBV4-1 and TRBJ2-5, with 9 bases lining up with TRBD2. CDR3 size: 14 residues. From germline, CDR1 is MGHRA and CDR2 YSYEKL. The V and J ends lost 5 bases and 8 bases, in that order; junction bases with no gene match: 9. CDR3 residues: CASSNPGTSNTQYF. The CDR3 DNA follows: TGCGCCAGCAGCAACCCCGGGACTAGCAACACCCAGTACTTC.

The CDR3 region has the DNA TGTGCCAGTAGAGCGACCCTCATTCGGCGAAATGAGCAGTTCTTC. Translation: CASRATLIRRNEQFF. This chain joins TRBV25-1 and TRBJ2-1; no firm D call. The germline V gene encodes CDR1 MGHDK and CDR2 SYGVNS. This CDR3 is 15 amino acids long. V lost 9 bases, J lost 7 bases, and 22 bases lay in between.

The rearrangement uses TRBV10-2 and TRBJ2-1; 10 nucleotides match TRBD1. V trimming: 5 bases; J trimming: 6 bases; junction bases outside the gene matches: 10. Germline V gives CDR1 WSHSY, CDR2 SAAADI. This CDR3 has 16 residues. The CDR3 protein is CASSKTDRGPRNEQFF. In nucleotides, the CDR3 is TGCGCCAGCAGTAAGACAGACAGGGGGCCTCGCAATGAGCAGTTCTTC.

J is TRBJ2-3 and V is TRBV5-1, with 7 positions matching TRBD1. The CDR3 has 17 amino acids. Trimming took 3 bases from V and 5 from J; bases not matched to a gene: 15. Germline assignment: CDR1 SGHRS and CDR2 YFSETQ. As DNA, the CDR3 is TGCGCCAGCAGCTGGAACTTACAGGGGCAGGTGGGAGATACGCAGTATTTT. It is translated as CASSWNLQGQVGDTQYF.

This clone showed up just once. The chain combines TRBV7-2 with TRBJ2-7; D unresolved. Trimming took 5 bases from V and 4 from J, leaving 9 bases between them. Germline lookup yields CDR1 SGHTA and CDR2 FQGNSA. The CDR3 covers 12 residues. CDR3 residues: CASSRVGYEQYF. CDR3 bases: TGTGCCAGCAGCCGAGTCGGTTACGAGCAGTACTTC.